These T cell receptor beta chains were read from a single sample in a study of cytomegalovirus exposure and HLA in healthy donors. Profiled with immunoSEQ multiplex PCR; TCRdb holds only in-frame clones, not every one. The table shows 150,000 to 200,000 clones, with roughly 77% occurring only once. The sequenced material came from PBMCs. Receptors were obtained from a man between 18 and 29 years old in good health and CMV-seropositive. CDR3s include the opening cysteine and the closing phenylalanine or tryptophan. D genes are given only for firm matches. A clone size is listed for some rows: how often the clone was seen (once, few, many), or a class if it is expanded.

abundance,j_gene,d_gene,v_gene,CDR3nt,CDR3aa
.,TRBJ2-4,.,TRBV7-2,TGTGCCAGCAGCTTAGTCCCCAGCATTCAGTACTTC,CASSLVPSIQYF
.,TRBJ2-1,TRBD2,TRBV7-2,TGTGCCAGCAGCTTATCACTAGCGGAGGCCTACAATGAGCAGTTCTTC,CASSLSLAEAYNEQFF
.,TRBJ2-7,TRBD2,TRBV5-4,TGTGCCAGCAGCTTTGGACTAGCGGGAGGAGAGTCCTACGAGCAGTACTTC,CASSFGLAGGESYEQYF
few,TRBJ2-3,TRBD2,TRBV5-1,TGCGCCAGCAGCTTGACTAGCGGGAGCACAGATACGCAGTATTTT,CASSLTSGSTDTQYF
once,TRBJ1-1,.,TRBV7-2,TGTGCCAGCAGCTTAGGGGGAGTCACTGAAGCTTTCTTT,CASSLGGVTEAFF
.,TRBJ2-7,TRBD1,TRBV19,TGTGCCAGTAGTACAACCGGGACAGGGGGGCCCGAGCAGTACTTC,CASSTTGTGGPEQYF
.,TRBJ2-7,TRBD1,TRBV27,TGTGCCAGCAGCCCCAGGGGGATCGGACAGACCCTCTACGAGCAGTACTTC,CASSPRGIGQTLYEQYF
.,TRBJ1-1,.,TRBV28,TGTGCCATCCACGGGGGGGCCGTGAACACTGAAGCTTTCTTT,CAIHGGAVNTEAFF
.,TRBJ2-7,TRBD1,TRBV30,TGTGCCTGGAGATCGGACAGGGGGCTCGAGCAGTACTTC,CAWRSDRGLEQYF
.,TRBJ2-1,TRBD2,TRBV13,TGTGCCAGCAGCTTCTCTAGCGGGAGGACGCCGATCGATGAGCAGTTCTTC,CASSFSSGRTPIDEQFF
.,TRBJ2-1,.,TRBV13,TGTGCCAGCAGCTTAGGAGGGAGTACCCATGAGCAGTTCTTC,CASSLGGSTHEQFF
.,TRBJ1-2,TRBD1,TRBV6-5,TGTGCCAGCAGTTATTCGGGACAGGGAAACGGTGGCTACACCTTC,CASSYSGQGNGGYTF
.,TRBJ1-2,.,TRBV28,TGTGCCAGCAGTTTAGGGCAGACCAACTATGGCTACACCTTC,CASSLGQTNYGYTF
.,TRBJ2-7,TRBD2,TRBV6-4,TGTGCCGCCCCGAGACTAGCGGAGGCGGTTTGCGAGCAGTACTTC,CAAPRLAEAVCEQYF
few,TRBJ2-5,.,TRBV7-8,TGTGCCAGCAGCTTAAAGTCGGTAGGGAGACGCAGGAGGGAGACCCAGTACTTC,CASSLKSVGRRRRETQYF
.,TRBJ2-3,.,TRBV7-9,TGTTCCAGCAGCTTGATTGCTAGCAAAGCAGATACGCAGTATTTT,CSSSLIASKADTQYF
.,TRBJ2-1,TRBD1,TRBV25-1,TGTGCCAGCAGTGAACCCGGGACAGAGTTCAATGAGCAGTTCTTC,CASSEPGTEFNEQFF